Each of the 31 T cell receptor beta chains below was sequenced from the same sample in a study of CD8 T cells in ankylosing spondylitis. Study-wide results and caveats: Characteristic, it appeared, of ankylosing spondylitis blood was a TCR beta motif of roughly eight highly homologous variants.

Their antigens are not known. Via MiXCR, TCRdb re-called the 5' RACE reads, giving one row per CDR3 protein. The table records approximately 400,000 distinct CDR3 sequences, 25% to 30% of them present only once. Sequences were obtained from blood, either unsorted or a sorted T cell fraction (not recorded which). These receptors were collected from a male donor with ankylosing spondylitis.

The chain links TRBV3-1 to TRBJ2-7; no clear D. V lost 4 bases to trimming and J lost 5 bases, with 9 bases between them. The CDR3 totals 12 residues. CDR1 is LGHDT and CDR2 is YNNKEL in the germline V gene (reference sequence). The CDR3, as DNA: TGTGCCAGCAGCCCCGCATCCCACGAGCAGTACTTC. This codes for CASSPASHEQYF.

This clonotype was picked up a small number of times. This chain joins TRBV29-1 and TRBJ2-1; either TRBD1 or TRBD2 may fit D (5 bases each). V was clipped by 4 bases and J by 2 bases, with 9 bases between them. Germline assignment: CDR1 SQVTM and CDR2 ANQGSEA. The CDR3 consists of 13 residues. The CDR3 reads CSVAWDPYNEQFF. Written as DNA, the CDR3 is TGCAGCGTTGCCTGGGACCCCTACAATGAGCAGTTCTTC.

The chain recombines TRBV12-3 or TRBV12-4 with TRBJ1-1; 8 bases fit TRBD1. J gave up 11 bases and V 3 bases, and 5 bases lay outside the gene matches. CDR3 length: 12 residues. CDR3 DNA: TGTGCCAGCAGTTTCGCAGGGGGCACCGCTTTCTTT. It yields the protein CASSFAGGTAFF.

J is TRBJ2-3 and V is TRBV4-1; D is ambiguous. Per the germline V gene, CDR1 is MGHRA and CDR2 is YSYEKL. This CDR3 is 15 amino acids long. With 4 bases removed from V and 6 bases from J, the gap between germline ends came to 17 bases. The CDR3 DNA reads TGCGCCAGCAGCCGGTCGGACCCCTCCGTCGATACGCAGTATTTT. Its translation is CASSRSDPSVDTQYF.

This clonotype was found a few times. V usage is TRBV4-1 and J usage is TRBJ2-2, with 8 nucleotides matching TRBD1. The CDR3 contains 16 residues. Trimming removed 0 bases from V and 5 bases from J; junction bases left unmatched: 5. Germline V gene data show CDR1 as MGHRA and CDR2 as YSYEKL. The CDR3 spells CASSQDDRGWTGELFF. CDR3 DNA: TGCGCCAGCAGCCAAGACGACAGGGGTTGGACCGGGGAGCTGTTTTTT.

V is TRBV27 and J is TRBJ1-2; D call uncertain. Trimming took 6 bases from V and 7 from J, leaving 24 bases between them. Germline V gene data show CDR1 as MNHEY and CDR2 as SMNVEV (reference sequence). CDR3 length: 16 amino acids. The CDR3 sequence: CASRERGGVPGGGYTF. As DNA, the CDR3 is TGTGCCAGCAGAGAACGGGGTGGGGTCCCGGGCGGTGGCTACACCTTC.

This clonotype is a singleton in its sample. One junction end disagrees with the germline gene, perhaps due to a read error. The V and J genes are TRBV3-1 and TRBJ1-3; 10 positions match TRBD1. CDR1 is LGHDT and CDR2 is YNNKEL in the germline V gene (reference sequence). The CDR3 is 17 residues long. CDR3 residues: CASCQADRGWTGNTIYF. CDR3 sequence (DNA): TGTGCCAGCTGCCAAGCGGACAGGGGGTGGACTGGAAACACCATATATTTT.

Ten or more counts support this clonotype. The chain joins TRBV24-1 to TRBJ2-3, with D possibly being TRBD1 (5 bases). CDR1 is KGHDR, CDR2 SFDVKD, per germline. The germline V and J ends were trimmed by 7 bases and 1 base, with 17 bases remaining between them. CDR3 size: 16 residues. This chain's CDR3 is CATSRSRVFGTDTQYF. CDR3 bases: TGTGCCACCAGCCGATCCAGGGTGTTCGGCACAGATACGCAGTATTTT.

This clonotype was seen only a few times. This chain uses TRBV12-3 or TRBV12-4 with TRBJ2-7; 7 nucleotides agree with TRBD2. The V and J ends lost 4 bases and 5 bases, in that order; junction bases with no gene match: 8. The CDR3 has 14 residues. The CDR3 DNA reads TGTGCCAGCAGTTGGGGGGGTGGCAGGGACGAGCAGTACTTC. It translates to CASSWGGGRDEQYF.

The sample holds a few counts of this clonotype. The chain is built from TRBV20-1 and TRBJ2-7; D gene unclear. The CDR3 consists of 12 residues. Germline V gene sequence: CDR1 DFQATT, CDR2 SNEGSKA (reference sequence). V was clipped by 0 bases and J by 5 bases, with 8 bases between them. This CDR3 reads CSARDQEDEQYF. CDR3 sequence (DNA): TGCAGTGCTAGAGATCAAGAGGACGAGCAGTACTTC.

This clonotype showed up just a few times. The CDR3 region is CASSPRLAADTQYF. The CDR3 nucleotides read TGTGCCAGCAGTCCACGACTAGCTGCAGATACGCAGTATTTT. The chain employs TRBV12-3 or TRBV12-4 and TRBJ2-3; 7 bases fit TRBD2. V dropped 5 bases and J dropped 4; count of bases not matched to a gene: 6. The CDR3 runs to 14 residues.

This clonotype has just a few counts. The genes are TRBV12-3 or TRBV12-4 and TRBJ1-4; the D is unclear. The V end was cut by 5 bases, the J end by 7 bases, with 14 bases between. The CDR3 consists of 14 residues. The CDR3 nucleotides are TGTGCCAGCAGTCCCCCGGGGTCGGGTGAAAAACTGTTTTTT. This sequence encodes CASSPPGSGEKLFF.

This clonotype was found a few times. This chain connects TRBV12-3 or TRBV12-4 to TRBJ2-5; 7 nucleotides line up with TRBD2. This CDR3 is built from 13 residues. V trimming: 0 bases; J trimming: 6 bases; junction bases outside the gene matches: 1. The CDR3 here is CASSLAGGQTQYF. CDR3 nucleotide sequence: TGTGCCAGCAGTTTAGCGGGAGGGCAGACCCAGTACTTC.

A few counts support this clonotype. The chain carries TRBV4-2 and TRBJ1-2; D remains unclear. The CDR3 has 13 amino acids. Trimming took off 4 bases at V and 3 bases at J, with 9 bases between the two ends. In germline, CDR1 is LGHNA, CDR2 YNFKEQ. The CDR3 sequence: CASSPWTDYGYTF. CDR3 in DNA: TGTGCCAGCAGCCCCTGGACGGACTATGGCTACACCTTC.

This chain connects TRBV10-3 to TRBJ1-3, with TRBD1 as a possible D gene (5 bases). V was pared by 0 bases and J by 9 bases, with 12 bases between. The CDR3 consists of 14 residues. Germline V gene lookup returns CDR1 ENHRY and CDR2 SYGVKD. The chain's CDR3 is CAISESPGLSTIYF. The DNA of the CDR3 is TGTGCCATCAGTGAGTCACCGGGACTTAGCACCATATATTTT.

The J gene is TRBJ2-1, the V gene TRBV20-1; TRBD2 aligns across 14 bases. The CDR3 is 15 residues long. Per the germline V gene, CDR1 is DFQATT and CDR2 is SNEGSKA (reference sequence). Trimming cost V 6 bases and J 6 bases; bases outside gene matches: 7. This CDR3 is CSARLAGGLGNEQFF. DNA of the CDR3: TGCAGTGCCCGACTAGCGGGAGGGTTGGGCAATGAGCAGTTCTTC.

The J gene is TRBJ2-5, the V gene TRBV3-1, with D possibly being TRBD1 (5 bases). Between the trimmed V and J ends, which lost 2 bases and 5 bases, there was a span of 12 bases. The germline V gene encodes CDR1 LGHDT and CDR2 YNNKEL (reference sequence). The CDR3 loop spans 14 amino acids. CDR3 coding DNA: TGTGCCAGCAGCCAATCGACAGTTCTTGAGACCCAGTACTTC. Translated: CASSQSTVLETQYF.

The chain couples TRBV5-1 to TRBJ2-1; the D call may be TRBD1 or TRBD2 (5 bases each). Germline assignment: CDR1 SGHRS and CDR2 YFSETQ. V was clipped by 8 bases and J by 7 bases, with 19 bases between them. CDR3 length equals 14 residues. The CDR3 sequence: CASKDRDLPNEQFF. The CDR3 DNA sequence: TGCGCCAGTAAAGACCGGGACCTACCGAATGAGCAGTTCTTC.

The chain uses TRBV2 and TRBJ1-1; TRBD1 agrees at 8 bases. The CDR3 length is 13 residues. Germline V gene data show CDR1 as SNHLY and CDR2 as FYNNEI. V trimming: 9 bases; J trimming: 3 bases; junction bases outside the gene matches: 6. DNA of the CDR3: TGTGCCAGTGAACTACAGGGGGACACTGAAGCTTTCTTT. Its translation is CASELQGDTEAFF.

The genes are TRBV20-1 and TRBJ2-3; perhaps TRBD1 as D (6 bases). Trimming removed 0 bases at V and 3 bases at J, with 10 bases between. The length of the CDR3 is 14 residues. CDR1 and CDR2 (germline): DFQATT, SNEGSKA (reference sequence). CDR3 amino acids: CSARDRGGTDTQYF. The CDR3 nucleotides are TGCAGTGCTAGAGATCGAGGGGGAACAGATACGCAGTATTTT.

A few counts support this clonotype. The chain couples TRBV25-1 to TRBJ2-1; 8 bases match TRBD2. The CDR3 consists of 14 residues. Germline V gene data show CDR1 as MGHDK and CDR2 as SYGVNS. Trimming cost V 4 bases and J 5 bases; bases outside gene matches: 4. CDR3 residues: CASSAAGDHNEQFF. The CDR3 DNA reads TGTGCCAGCAGTGCAGCGGGAGATCACAATGAGCAGTTCTTC. The full variable domain, rest sourced from reference TRBV25-1 and TRBJ2-1, is EADIYQTPRYLVIGTGKKITLECSQTMGHDKMYWYQQDPGMELHLIHYSYGVNSTEKGDLSSESTVSRIRTEHFPLTLESARPSHTSQYLCASSAAGDHNEQFFGPGTRLTVL.

This clonotype was counted only a few times. J is TRBJ1-6 and V is TRBV20-1; D unclear. Germline CDR1 is DFQATT and CDR2 is SNEGSKA (reference sequence). The CDR3 spans 12 residues. Trimming took 4 bases from V and 8 from J, leaving 9 bases between them. The DNA of the CDR3 is TGCAGTGCTAAACGCGGGGATTCACCCCTCCACTTT. It translates to CSAKRGDSPLHF.

The rearrangement joins TRBV7-9 to TRBJ2-3, with 11 nucleotides matching TRBD2. V was clipped by 4 bases and J by 3 bases; unmatched bases: 9. This CDR3 comprises 17 residues. The germline V gene encodes CDR1 SEHNR and CDR2 FQNEAQ (reference sequence). CDR3 bases: TGTGCCAGCAGCTCAAGTTTAGCGGGAGGGCGGACAGATACGCAGTATTTT. This gives the protein CASSSSLAGGRTDTQYF.

The table lists this clonotype with a count of one. The chain couples TRBV20-1 to TRBJ2-1, with unresolved D. Germline CDR1 reads DFQATT; CDR2 reads SNEGSKA (reference sequence). V lost 6 bases, J lost 8 bases, and 8 bases lay in between. CDR3 size: 10 residues. Written as DNA, the CDR3 is TGCAGTGCGGAGAGGTATGAGCAGTTCTTC. Amino acids: CSAERYEQFF.

Only a few counts were recorded for this clonotype. The gene calls are TRBV5-1 and TRBJ1-1; D not certain. V was clipped by 7 bases and J by 4 bases, with 17 bases between them. Germline V lookup: CDR1 SGHRS, CDR2 YFSETQ. The CDR3 is 14 amino acids. CDR3 amino acids: CASAKGGRATEAFF. CDR3 bases: TGCGCCAGCGCAAAAGGCGGGAGAGCCACTGAAGCTTTCTTT. The entire variable domain, with the rest obtained from reference TRBV5-1 and TRBJ1-1, is as follows: KAGVTQTPRYLIKTRGQQVTLSCSPISGHRSVSWYQQTPGQGLQFLFEYFSETQRNKGNFPGRFSGRQFSNSRSEMNVSTLELGDSALYLCASAKGGRATEAFFGQGTRLTVV.

This clonotype occurred a few times. The V gene is TRBV18, the J gene TRBJ1-1, with D tentatively TRBD1 (5 bases). Trimming removed 3 bases at V and 3 bases at J, with 14 bases between. CDR3 length equals 15 residues. Germline loops: CDR1 KGHSH, CDR2 LQKENI. The CDR3 sequence is CASSPNEGIDTEAFF. CDR3 bases: TGTGCCAGCTCACCGAACGAGGGGATTGACACTGAAGCTTTCTTT.

This chain uses TRBV30 with TRBJ2-3, with D hard to call. The CDR3 consists of 12 residues. V was trimmed by 3 bases and J by 1 base, leaving 5 bases between them. Germline V gene lookup returns CDR1 GTSNPN and CDR2 SVGIG (reference sequence). The CDR3 is CAWSPGTDTQYF. CDR3 sequence (DNA): TGTGCCTGGAGCCCCGGCACAGATACGCAGTATTTT.

The chain has TRBV3-1 and TRBJ2-5; 9 positions match TRBD1. Germline CDR1 reads LGHDT; CDR2 reads YNNKEL (reference sequence). Trimming cost V 4 bases and J 5 bases; bases outside gene matches: 8. The CDR3 is 15 amino acids. CDR3 loop: CASSPFTGGSETQYF. In DNA form, the CDR3 reads TGTGCCAGCAGCCCATTTACAGGGGGCAGCGAGACCCAGTACTTC.

The genes are TRBV15 and TRBJ2-3, with 11 bases fitting TRBD1. CDR1 and CDR2 from the germline V gene are LNHNV and YYDKDF (reference sequence). J lost 4 bases, V lost 5 bases, and 8 bases had no gene match. This CDR3 comprises 16 residues. The CDR3 bases are TGTGCCACCAGCGGAACCGGGACAGGGGGATCAGATACGCAGTATTTT. This sequence encodes CATSGTGTGGSDTQYF.

The CDR3 coding sequence is TGTGCCAGCAGCCCTGACATGGCTACCGGGGAGCTGTTTTTT. As protein: CASSPDMATGELFF. The chain employs TRBV12-3 or TRBV12-4 and TRBJ2-2; D remains unclear. With 6 bases removed from V and 5 bases from J, the gap between germline ends came to 13 bases. This CDR3 contains 14 residues.

This clonotype was detected many times. The V and J genes are TRBV2 and TRBJ2-7; 12 bases line up with TRBD2. Germline V CDR1 and CDR2: SNHLY, FYNNEI. The length of the CDR3 is 15 residues. V dropped 10 bases and J dropped 1; count of bases not matched to a gene: 8. The CDR3 DNA reads as TGTGCCAATGAACGTGGACTAGCGGGATCCTACGAGCAGTACTTC. Protein: CANERGLAGSYEQYF.